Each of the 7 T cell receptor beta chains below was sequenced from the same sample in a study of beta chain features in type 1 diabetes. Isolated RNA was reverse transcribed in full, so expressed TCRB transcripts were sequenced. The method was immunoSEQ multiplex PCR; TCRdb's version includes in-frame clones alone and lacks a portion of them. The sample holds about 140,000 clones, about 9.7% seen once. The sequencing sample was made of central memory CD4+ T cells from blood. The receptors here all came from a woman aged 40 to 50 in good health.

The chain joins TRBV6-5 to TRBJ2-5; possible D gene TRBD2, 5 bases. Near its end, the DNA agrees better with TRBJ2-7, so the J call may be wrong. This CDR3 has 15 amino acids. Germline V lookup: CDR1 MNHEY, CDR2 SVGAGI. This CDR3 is CASSYSRWGALEQYF. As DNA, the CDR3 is TGTGCCAGCAGTTACTCGAGATGGGGAGCTCTCGAGCAGTACTTC.

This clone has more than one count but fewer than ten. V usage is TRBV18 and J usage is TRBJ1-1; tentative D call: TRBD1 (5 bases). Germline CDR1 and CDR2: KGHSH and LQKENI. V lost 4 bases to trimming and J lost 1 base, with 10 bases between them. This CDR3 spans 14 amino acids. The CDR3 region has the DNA TGTGCCAGCTCACTCTCAGGGCCGAACACTGAAGCTTTCTTT. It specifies CASSLSGPNTEAFF.

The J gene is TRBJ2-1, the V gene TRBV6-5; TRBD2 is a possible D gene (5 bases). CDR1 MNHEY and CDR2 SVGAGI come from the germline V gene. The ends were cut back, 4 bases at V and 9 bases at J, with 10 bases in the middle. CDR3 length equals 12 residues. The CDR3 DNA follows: TGTGCCAGCAGTTGGTCGGGGAGTGAGCAGTTCTTC. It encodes CASSWSGSEQFF.

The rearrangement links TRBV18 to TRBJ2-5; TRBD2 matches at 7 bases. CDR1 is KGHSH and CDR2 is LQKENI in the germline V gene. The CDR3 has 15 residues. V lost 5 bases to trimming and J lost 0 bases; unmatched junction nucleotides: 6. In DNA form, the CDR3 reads TGTGCCAGCTCAGGGTCTAGCGGTCACCAAGAGACCCAGTACTTC. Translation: CASSGSSGHQETQYF.

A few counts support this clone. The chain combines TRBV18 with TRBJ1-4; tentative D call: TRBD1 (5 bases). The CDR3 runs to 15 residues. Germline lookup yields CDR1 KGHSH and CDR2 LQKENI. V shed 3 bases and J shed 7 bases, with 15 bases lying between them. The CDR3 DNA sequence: TGTGCCAGCTCACCGACGGGGGTATCGGGTGAAAAACTGTTTTTT. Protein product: CASSPTGVSGEKLFF.

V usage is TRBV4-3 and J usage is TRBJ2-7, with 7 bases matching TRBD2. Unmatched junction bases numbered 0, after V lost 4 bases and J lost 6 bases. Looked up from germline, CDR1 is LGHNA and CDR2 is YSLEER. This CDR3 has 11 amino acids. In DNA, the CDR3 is TGCGCCAGCAGCCCGGGGGGCGAGCAGTACTTC. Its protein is CASSPGGEQYF.

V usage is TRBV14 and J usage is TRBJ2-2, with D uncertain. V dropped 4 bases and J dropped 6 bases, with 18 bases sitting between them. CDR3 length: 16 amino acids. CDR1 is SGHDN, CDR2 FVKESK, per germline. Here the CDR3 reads CASSLRRSSGPGELFF. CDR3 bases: TGTGCCAGCAGCCTGCGACGGTCTAGTGGTCCCGGGGAGCTGTTTTTT.